Listed below are T cell receptor beta chains from one sample, sequenced in a study of blood T cell repertoires in COVID-19. Profiled with immunoSEQ multiplex PCR; TCRdb holds only in-frame clones, not every one. The sample yields roughly 130,000 clones, approximately 89% seen once. The sequenced sample consisted of peripheral blood. The receptors originated from a woman aged 55 to 70 with acute or convalescent COVID-19. CDR3s include the opening cysteine and the closing phenylalanine or tryptophan. Each record gives: J gene, D gene, V gene, clone size, CDR3 protein, CDR3 DNA. A D gene is named only where the DNA matches it firmly. Not all rows give a size; the values are once, few, many and, for expanded clones, a class.

j_call: TRBJ1-4
d_call: TRBD1
v_call: TRBV15
clone_size: .
cdr3_aa: CATSRDLGQAREKLFF
cdr3_nt: TGTGCCACCAGCAGAGATCTTGGACAGGCTCGGGAAAAACTGTTTTTT

j_call: TRBJ2-1
d_call: .
v_call: TRBV6-5
clone_size: .
cdr3_aa: CASSRSTDSEQFF
cdr3_nt: TGTGCCAGCAGTCGTTCGACAGATAGTGAGCAGTTCTTC

j_call: TRBJ2-3
d_call: .
v_call: TRBV27
clone_size: .
cdr3_aa: CASSFLGQAKTDTQYF
cdr3_nt: TGTGCCAGCAGTTTTTTGGGGCAGGCAAAGACAGATACGCAGTATTTT

j_call: TRBJ1-6
d_call: .
v_call: TRBV5-4
clone_size: .
cdr3_aa: CASSLGGASSYNSPLHF
cdr3_nt: TGTGCCAGCAGCTTGGGGGGCGCGAGCTCCTATAATTCACCCCTCCACTTT

j_call: TRBJ1-5
d_call: .
v_call: TRBV30
clone_size: .
cdr3_aa: CAWSGQGSQPQHF
cdr3_nt: TGTGCCTGGAGCGGGCAGGGGAGTCAGCCCCAGCATTTT

j_call: TRBJ1-1
d_call: .
v_call: TRBV5-1
clone_size: .
cdr3_aa: CASSPGVVGNTEAFF
cdr3_nt: TGCGCCAGCAGCCCCGGGGTAGTGGGGAACACTGAAGCTTTCTTT

j_call: TRBJ2-1
d_call: TRBD2
v_call: TRBV7-2
clone_size: .
cdr3_aa: CASSLGLAGYEQFF
cdr3_nt: TGTGCCAGCAGCTTAGGACTAGCTGGCTATGAGCAGTTCTTC

j_call: TRBJ2-1
d_call: .
v_call: TRBV3-1/TRBV3-2
clone_size: .
cdr3_aa: CASSHSSSVLRINNEQFF
cdr3_nt: TGTGCCAGCAGCCATTCGAGTTCGGTCTTGAGGATAAACAATGAGCAGTTCTTC

j_call: TRBJ1-1
d_call: .
v_call: TRBV20-1
clone_size: .
cdr3_aa: CSASYPLGGDTEAFF
cdr3_nt: TGCAGTGCTAGTTACCCCTTGGGGGGAGACACTGAAGCTTTCTTT

j_call: TRBJ1-6
d_call: .
v_call: TRBV30
clone_size: .
cdr3_aa: CAWSLEGSSSPLHF
cdr3_nt: TGTGCCTGGAGTCTGGAGGGTTCGTCCTCACCCCTCCACTTT

j_call: TRBJ1-2
d_call: TRBD1
v_call: TRBV2
clone_size: .
cdr3_aa: CASSEGWSGGNGYTF
cdr3_nt: TGTGCCAGCAGTGAAGGGTGGTCAGGGGGGAATGGCTACACCTTC

j_call: TRBJ1-5
d_call: .
v_call: TRBV23-1
clone_size: .
cdr3_aa: CASSQWLGAYSNQPQHF
cdr3_nt: TGCGCCAGCAGTCAATGGCTTGGGGCATATAGCAATCAGCCCCAGCATTTT

j_call: TRBJ1-5
d_call: TRBD1
v_call: TRBV2
clone_size: .
cdr3_aa: CASRKDRGRNQPQHF
cdr3_nt: TGTGCCAGCAGAAAGGACAGGGGGCGAAATCAGCCCCAGCATTTT

j_call: TRBJ2-1
d_call: .
v_call: TRBV6-5
clone_size: few
cdr3_aa: CASTGGNEQFF
cdr3_nt: TGTGCTAGCACCGGGGGCAATGAGCAGTTCTTC

j_call: TRBJ1-2
d_call: TRBD1
v_call: TRBV28
clone_size: once
cdr3_aa: CASSAGQAYGYTF
cdr3_nt: TGTGCCAGCAGTGCGGGACAGGCCTATGGCTACACCTTC

j_call: TRBJ2-1
d_call: TRBD2
v_call: TRBV19
clone_size: .
cdr3_aa: CASSDRLAGSEQFF
cdr3_nt: TGTGCCAGTAGTGATAGACTAGCGGGCAGTGAGCAGTTCTTC

j_call: TRBJ1-1
d_call: TRBD1
v_call: TRBV18
clone_size: once
cdr3_aa: CASSSGTENTEAFF
cdr3_nt: TGTGCCAGCTCCTCCGGGACAGAGAACACTGAAGCTTTCTTT

j_call: TRBJ1-1
d_call: .
v_call: TRBV5-4
clone_size: .
cdr3_aa: CASSPQGSPNTEAFF
cdr3_nt: TGTGCCAGCAGCCCGCAGGGGTCCCCAAACACTGAAGCTTTCTTT

j_call: TRBJ1-5
d_call: .
v_call: TRBV6-5
clone_size: .
cdr3_aa: CASTEGNGQPQHF
cdr3_nt: TGTGCCAGCACCGAGGGCAACGGCCAGCCCCAGCATTTT

j_call: TRBJ1-5
d_call: .
v_call: TRBV28
clone_size: .
cdr3_aa: CASSSSYRSNQPQHF
cdr3_nt: TGTGCCAGCAGCTCCTCCTACAGAAGCAATCAGCCCCAGCATTTT

j_call: TRBJ1-6
d_call: TRBD1
v_call: TRBV2
clone_size: .
cdr3_aa: CASSVTGNNSPLHF
cdr3_nt: TGTGCCAGCAGTGTGACAGGGAATAATTCACCCCTCCACTTT

j_call: TRBJ2-5
d_call: TRBD1
v_call: TRBV2
clone_size: .
cdr3_aa: CASSQGVYQETQYF
cdr3_nt: TGTGCCAGCAGTCAGGGGGTGTACCAAGAGACCCAGTACTTC

j_call: TRBJ1-4
d_call: TRBD1
v_call: TRBV7-9
clone_size: .
cdr3_aa: CASSTTGGREKLFF
cdr3_nt: TGTGCCAGCAGCACGACAGGGGGGAGGGAAAAACTGTTTTTT

j_call: TRBJ2-1
d_call: .
v_call: TRBV6-6
clone_size: .
cdr3_aa: CASRDLASYNEQFF
cdr3_nt: TGTGCCAGCAGGGATTTAGCCTCCTACAATGAGCAGTTCTTC

j_call: TRBJ1-1
d_call: TRBD1
v_call: TRBV3-1/TRBV3-2
clone_size: once
cdr3_aa: CASSQDLTGEYTEAFF
cdr3_nt: TGTGCCAGCAGCCAAGATTTAACAGGGGAGTACACTGAAGCTTTCTTT

j_call: TRBJ2-3
d_call: .
v_call: TRBV5-1
clone_size: .
cdr3_aa: CASSATTHGTDTQYF
cdr3_nt: TGCGCCAGCAGCGCGACTACCCACGGCACAGATACGCAGTATTTT

j_call: TRBJ2-3
d_call: .
v_call: TRBV7-3
clone_size: .
cdr3_aa: CASSLTGRITDTQYF
cdr3_nt: TGTGCCAGCAGCTTAACGGGCAGGATCACAGATACGCAGTATTTT

j_call: TRBJ1-1
d_call: .
v_call: TRBV7-3
clone_size: few
cdr3_aa: CASRSSGEFTEAFF
cdr3_nt: TGTGCCAGCAGATCATCGGGGGAGTTCACTGAAGCTTTCTTT

j_call: TRBJ1-5
d_call: .
v_call: TRBV5-1
clone_size: .
cdr3_aa: CASSSGGGNQPQHF
cdr3_nt: TGCGCCAGCAGCTCCGGGGGTGGCAATCAGCCCCAGCATTTT

j_call: TRBJ2-7
d_call: TRBD2
v_call: TRBV5-4
clone_size: .
cdr3_aa: CASSFFGGAGEQYF
cdr3_nt: TGTGCCAGCAGTTTCTTTGGCGGAGCGGGGGAGCAGTACTTC

j_call: TRBJ1-2
d_call: .
v_call: TRBV9
clone_size: .
cdr3_aa: CASSVDLGQRLGYTF
cdr3_nt: TGTGCCAGCAGCGTAGATCTAGGACAGAGGTTGGGCTACACCTTC

j_call: TRBJ2-1
d_call: TRBD2
v_call: TRBV3-1/TRBV3-2
clone_size: .
cdr3_aa: CASSQEVSGYNEQFF
cdr3_nt: TGTGCCAGCAGCCAAGAGGTTAGCGGGTACAATGAGCAGTTCTTC

j_call: TRBJ1-1
d_call: .
v_call: TRBV3-1/TRBV3-2
clone_size: .
cdr3_aa: CASSPTLGSRTEAFF
cdr3_nt: TGTGCCAGCAGCCCGACATTGGGGAGTCGCACTGAAGCTTTCTTT

j_call: TRBJ1-6
d_call: .
v_call: TRBV10-3
clone_size: once
cdr3_aa: CAISAGLGNSPLHF
cdr3_nt: TGTGCCATCAGTGCGGGACTCGGGAATTCACCCCTCCACTTT

j_call: TRBJ1-2
d_call: TRBD1
v_call: TRBV6-5
clone_size: .
cdr3_aa: CASSYLGQGLGYTF
cdr3_nt: TGTGCCAGCAGTTACCTCGGACAGGGGTTAGGCTACACCTTC

j_call: TRBJ2-3
d_call: .
v_call: TRBV20-1
clone_size: .
cdr3_aa: CSARDLDTQYF
cdr3_nt: TGCAGTGCTAGAGACTTAGATACGCAGTATTTT

j_call: TRBJ2-3
d_call: TRBD2
v_call: TRBV6-5
clone_size: .
cdr3_aa: CASSYWREGRGTQYF
cdr3_nt: TGTGCCAGCAGTTACTGGCGGGAGGGGAGGGGTACGCAGTATTTT

j_call: TRBJ2-2
d_call: TRBD1
v_call: TRBV29-1
clone_size: few
cdr3_aa: CSAATGTGTGELFF
cdr3_nt: TGCAGCGCTGCCACCGGGACAGGTACCGGGGAGCTGTTTTTT

j_call: TRBJ2-3
d_call: .
v_call: TRBV28
clone_size: .
cdr3_aa: CASRGVTDTQYF
cdr3_nt: TGTGCCAGTCGCGGAGTCACAGATACGCAGTATTTT

j_call: TRBJ1-2
d_call: TRBD1
v_call: TRBV6-4
clone_size: .
cdr3_aa: CASSPGTGVGYTF
cdr3_nt: TGTGCCAGCAGTCCCGGGACAGGAGTGGGCTACACCTTC

j_call: TRBJ1-6
d_call: TRBD1
v_call: TRBV5-1
clone_size: .
cdr3_aa: CASSGDSSSYNSPLHF
cdr3_nt: TGCGCCAGCAGCGGGGACAGTAGCTCCTATAATTCACCCCTCCACTTT

j_call: TRBJ1-2
d_call: .
v_call: TRBV30
clone_size: .
cdr3_aa: CAWSVRGNYGYTF
cdr3_nt: TGTGCCTGGAGTGTACGGGGGAACTATGGCTACACCTTC

j_call: TRBJ2-5
d_call: TRBD2
v_call: TRBV27
clone_size: .
cdr3_aa: CASSSWTSGTQETQYF
cdr3_nt: TGTGCCAGCAGTTCCTGGACTAGCGGGACACAAGAGACCCAGTACTTC

j_call: TRBJ1-3
d_call: .
v_call: TRBV18
clone_size: .
cdr3_aa: CASSPDSFGNTIYF
cdr3_nt: TGTGCCAGCTCACCGGACAGTTTTGGAAACACCATATATTTT

j_call: TRBJ1-2
d_call: .
v_call: TRBV27
clone_size: .
cdr3_aa: CASRGSGAGGYTF
cdr3_nt: TGTGCCAGCAGGGGGTCAGGGGCAGGGGGCTACACCTTC

j_call: TRBJ2-5
d_call: TRBD2
v_call: TRBV19
clone_size: once
cdr3_aa: CASSTGTSGGETQYF
cdr3_nt: TGTGCCAGTAGTACCGGGACTAGCGGAGGGGAGACCCAGTACTTC

j_call: TRBJ1-6
d_call: .
v_call: TRBV3-1/TRBV3-2
clone_size: .
cdr3_aa: CASSQEKGEAPRSPLHF
cdr3_nt: TGTGCCAGCAGCCAAGAGAAGGGAGAAGCCCCTAGGTCACCCCTCCACTTT

j_call: TRBJ2-1
d_call: TRBD1
v_call: TRBV29-1
clone_size: once
cdr3_aa: CSVVTGKDNEQFF
cdr3_nt: TGCAGCGTTGTGACAGGGAAGGACAATGAGCAGTTCTTC